These 22 T cell receptor beta chains were sequenced from one sample in a study of identical twins. Each CDR3 protein is one row after TCRdb ran MiXCR on the 5' RACE reads. The table shows about 280,000 distinct CDR3 sequences, with more than 6.5% occurring only once. This sample was also put to use in a study of yellow fever vaccine responses in identical twins.

The sample was memory (CD45RO+) T cells sorted from blood. These receptors all come from a woman in her late teens or twenties in good health.

The chain joins TRBV9 to TRBJ1-2; no clear D gene. Germline lookup yields CDR1 SGDLS and CDR2 YYNGEE. V gave up 7 bases and J gave up 6 bases, with 19 bases separating them. The CDR3 spans 14 residues. In DNA, the CDR3 is TGTGCCAGCCGAAAGCGGGATACCGTCAATGGCTACACCTTC. It specifies CASRKRDTVNGYTF.

This clonotype has a count of ten or more. The rearrangement joins TRBV19 to TRBJ2-7; 10 bases match TRBD2. The V gene's germline CDR1 is LNHDA and CDR2 SQIVND (reference sequence). This CDR3 has 19 amino acids. After removal of 5 bases from V and 5 bases from J, the junction contained 21 bases not matched to a gene. The CDR3 DNA reads TGTGCCAGTAGTCCCCCGAAGACCTTCTCAGCGGGAGGGCTGCACGAGCAGTACTTC. Translating it yields CASSPPKTFSAGGLHEQYF.

Many counts were recorded for this clonotype. This rearrangement joins TRBV7-9 to TRBJ2-5, with TRBD2 identical over 7 bases. The CDR3 spans 16 residues. Germline V CDR1 and CDR2: SEHNR, FQNEAQ (reference sequence). V lost 0 bases, J lost 2 bases, and 6 bases stayed unmatched. In DNA form, the CDR3 reads TGTGCCAGCAGCTTAGCGACTAGCAGCCTGCAAGAGACCCAGTACTTC. Translating gives CASSLATSSLQETQYF. Combining the CDR3 with reference TRBV7-9 and TRBJ2-5 gives the whole variable domain DTGVSQNPRHKITKRGQNVTFRCDPISEHNRLYWYRQTLGQGPEFLTYFQNEAQLEKSRLLSDRFSAERPKGSFSTLEIQRTEQGDSAMYLCASSLATSSLQETQYFGPGTRLLVL.

This clonotype appeared many times. The rearrangement joins TRBV25-1 to TRBJ1-1; TRBD1 is a possible D gene (6 bases). This CDR3 is 13 amino acids long. The germline V gene encodes CDR1 MGHDK and CDR2 SYGVNS. Trimming stripped 5 bases from V and 3 bases from J, with 10 bases between. CDR3 sequence reads: CASSRGGYTEAFF. The CDR3, as DNA: TGTGCCAGCAGTCGAGGGGGGTACACTGAAGCTTTCTTT. Looking up the rest from reference TRBV25-1 and TRBJ1-1 gives the full variable domain: EADIYQTPRYLVIGTGKKITLECSQTMGHDKMYWYQQDPGMELHLIHYSYGVNSTEKGDLSSESTVSRIRTEHFPLTLESARPSHTSQYLCASSRGGYTEAFFGQGTRLTVV.

In its sample, this clonotype was seen a few times. CDR3 region: CASSRQGEAFF. The CDR3 DNA is TGCGCCAGCAGCCGACAGGGAGAAGCTTTCTTT. The J gene is TRBJ1-1, the V gene TRBV10-2; 7 bases align to TRBD1. J lost 8 bases, V lost 6 bases, and 3 bases had no gene match. This CDR3 region has 11 residues. Germline V gene lookup returns CDR1 WSHSY and CDR2 SAAADI.

This clonotype was picked up a small number of times. CDR3: CASTPVGGLASLSGELFF. The CDR3, as DNA: TGTGCCAGCACCCCCGTCGGGGGCCTAGCGAGCTTATCCGGGGAGCTGTTTTTT. The chain has TRBV12-3 or TRBV12-4 and TRBJ2-2, with D perhaps TRBD1 or TRBD2 (6 bases each). The V end was cut by 7 bases, the J end by 6 bases, with 27 bases between. This CDR3 is 18 amino acids long.

This chain joins TRBV4-1 and TRBJ1-2, with D uncertain. The germline gives CDR1 MGHRA, CDR2 YSYEKL. Trimming stripped 0 bases from V and 8 bases from J, with 7 bases between. The CDR3 is 12 amino acids. The CDR3 sequence is CASSQDQRGYTF. The CDR3 DNA reads as TGCGCCAGCAGCCAAGATCAGCGGGGCTACACCTTC.

The chain is built from TRBV18 and TRBJ1-1, with TRBD1 matching 8 bases. The CDR3 runs 14 residues. From germline, CDR1 is KGHSH and CDR2 LQKENI. V dropped 3 bases and J dropped 11; count of bases not matched to a gene: 11. This chain's CDR3 is CASSPGGQGQVAFF. The CDR3 DNA sequence: TGTGCCAGCTCACCGGGAGGACAGGGACAGGTGGCTTTCTTT. The full variable domain, with the rest looked up from reference TRBV18 and TRBJ1-1, is NAGVMQNPRHLVRRRGQEARLRCSPMKGHSHVYWYRQLPEEGLKFMVYLQKENIIDESGMPKERFSAEFPKEGPSILRIQQVVRGDSAAYFCASSPGGQGQVAFFGQGTRLTVV.

V gene TRBV20-1 combines with J gene TRBJ2-3, with 10 nucleotides matching TRBD2. Trimming removed 5 bases from V and 6 bases from J; junction bases left unmatched: 11. Germline V CDR1 and CDR2: DFQATT, SNEGSKA (reference sequence). The CDR3 sequence is 15 residues long. The CDR3 region is CSAEIAGGPGDTQYF. As DNA, the CDR3 is TGCAGTGCTGAAATAGCGGGAGGTCCCGGGGATACGCAGTATTTT.

This chain links TRBV19 with TRBJ2-5; a possible D gene is TRBD2 (6 bases). V was shortened by 5 bases and J by 5 bases, with 15 bases between the two germline ends. The CDR3 loop spans 14 amino acids. Per germline, CDR1 LNHDA and CDR2 SQIVND (reference sequence). CDR3 loop: CASSHQGGGETQYF. The CDR3 coding sequence is TGTGCCAGTAGTCACCAGGGTGGAGGGGAGACCCAGTACTTC.

This sequence joins TRBV15 and TRBJ2-1, with 10 bases aligning to TRBD1. The V gene end was trimmed by 5 bases and the J gene end by 2 bases; junction bases not matched to a gene: 3. The CDR3 length is 15 residues. Germline V gene sequence: CDR1 LNHNV, CDR2 YYDKDF (reference sequence). CDR3 in DNA: TGTGCCACCAGCGGGGACAGGGGTACCTACAATGAGCAGTTCTTC. It is translated as CATSGDRGTYNEQFF.

This clonotype was counted at least ten times. The V gene is TRBV5-1, the J gene TRBJ2-1; 8 bases line up with TRBD1. Germline CDR1 is SGHRS and CDR2 is YFSETQ. This CDR3 spans 15 amino acids. The V segment lost 4 bases and the J segment 2 bases; nucleotides outside the gene matches: 5. CDR3 sequence (DNA): TGCGCCAGCAGCGCTCAGGGGGCTCCCTACAATGAGCAGTTCTTC. Translation: CASSAQGAPYNEQFF.

The V call is TRBV19, the J call TRBJ1-5; D is ambiguous. This CDR3 contains 13 residues. Germline CDR1 is LNHDA and CDR2 is SQIVND (reference sequence). The V gene lost 5 bases and the J gene lost 7 bases, with 12 bases spanning the gap. CDR3 nucleotides: TGTGCCAGTAGTGATCAGGAAACCCAGCCCCAGCATTTT. This sequence encodes CASSDQETQPQHF. The whole variable domain, filled in from reference TRBV19 and TRBJ1-5, reads DGGITQSPKYLFRKEGQNVTLSCEQNLNHDAMYWYRQDPGQGLRLIYYSQIVNDFQKGDIAEGYSVSREKKESFPLTVTSAQKNPTAFYLCASSDQETQPQHFGDGTRLSIL.

The gene calls are TRBV20-1 and TRBJ1-5; D gene uncertain. The CDR3 totals 15 residues. Germline lookup yields CDR1 DFQATT and CDR2 SNEGSKA (reference sequence). Trimming cost V 1 base and J 0 bases, with 10 bases left between them. The CDR3 is CSARGTVYSNQPQHF. CDR3 DNA: TGCAGTGCTAGAGGGACGGTTTATAGCAATCAGCCCCAGCATTTT.

V is TRBV5-1 and J is TRBJ2-4; tentatively, D is TRBD1 (6 bases). The CDR3 spans 14 residues. V gave up 4 bases and J gave up 7 bases, with 15 bases separating them. In germline, CDR1 is SGHRS, CDR2 YFSETQ. This CDR3 is CASSAGQKDNIQYF. CDR3 in DNA: TGCGCCAGCAGCGCAGGACAGAAGGATAACATTCAGTACTTC.

The chain links TRBV9 to TRBJ1-1; possible D gene TRBD1, 6 bases. The CDR3 loop spans 15 amino acids. Trimming cost V 0 bases and J 3 bases, with 12 bases left between them. In germline, CDR1 is SGDLS, CDR2 YYNGEE. Written as DNA, the CDR3 is TGTGCCAGCAGCGTAGACCCTACAGGGTACACTGAAGCTTTCTTT. This sequence encodes CASSVDPTGYTEAFF. Using reference TRBV9 and TRBJ1-1 for the parts outside the CDR3, the full variable domain is DSGVTQTPKHLITATGQRVTLRCSPRSGDLSVYWYQQSLDQGLQFLIQYYNGEERAKGNILERFSAQQFPDLHSELNLSSLELGDSALYFCASSVDPTGYTEAFFGQGTRLTVV.

The chain uses TRBV10-3 and TRBJ2-1, with 7 positions matching TRBD2. This CDR3 is 17 amino acids long. Germline CDR1 is ENHRY and CDR2 is SYGVKD. The V segment lost 0 bases and the J segment 2 bases; nucleotides outside the gene matches: 7. CDR3 nucleotide sequence: TGTGCCATCAGTGAGTCCCGGGCTAGCGGAACCTACAATGAGCAGTTCTTC. Amino acids: CAISESRASGTYNEQFF.

For this clonotype: Just one base apart from a much larger clone, this may be a read error. The chain links TRBV12-3 or TRBV12-4 to TRBJ1-6, with 10 bases matching TRBD1. The CDR3 length is 18 residues. CDR3: CACSSPTGGASMYSPLHF. Written as DNA, the CDR3 is TGTGCCTGCAGTTCCCCGACAGGGGGCGCGAGTATGTATTCACCCCTCCACTTT.

In this sample, this clonotype turned up many times. The gene calls are TRBV7-8 and TRBJ2-2; 13 positions match TRBD2. After removal of 2 bases from V and 6 bases from J, the junction contained 3 bases not matched to a gene. This CDR3 region has 16 residues. Germline-derived CDR1 and CDR2 are SGHVS and FQNEAQ. This CDR3 is CASSLRTSGSPGELFF. The DNA for the CDR3 is TGTGCCAGCAGCTTAAGGACTAGCGGGAGTCCCGGGGAGCTGTTTTTT.

This clonotype showed up just a few times. V gene TRBV2 combines with J gene TRBJ1-2, with 9 bases matching TRBD1. CDR3 length: 14 amino acids. CDR1 and CDR2 (germline): SNHLY, FYNNEI. Trimming removed 2 bases from V and 7 bases from J; junction bases left unmatched: 5. The CDR3 DNA is TGTGCCAGCAGTGAATGGGGGACAGGGTCTGGCTACACCTTC. It is translated as CASSEWGTGSGYTF.

The V gene is TRBV27, the J gene TRBJ1-5, with D uncertain. Germline V gene sequence: CDR1 MNHEY, CDR2 SMNVEV (reference sequence). The CDR3 loop spans 14 amino acids. The germline V and J ends were trimmed by 3 bases and 3 bases, with 9 bases remaining between them. CDR3: CASSLEANNQPQHF. CDR3 DNA sequence: TGTGCCAGCAGTTTGGAGGCTAACAATCAGCCCCAGCATTTT.

This clonotype has just a few counts. The V call is TRBV20-1, the J call TRBJ1-1; the match to TRBD1 covers 9 bases. Germline lookup yields CDR1 DFQATT and CDR2 SNEGSKA (reference sequence). Trimming took 1 base from V and 0 from J; bases not matched to a gene: 12. The CDR3 consists of 18 residues. Written as DNA, the CDR3 is TGCAGTGCTAGAGTAGTCCCGGGACAGGGTGGAATGAACACTGAAGCTTTCTTT. This sequence encodes CSARVVPGQGGMNTEAFF.